One and the same sample provided the 8 T cell receptor beta chains below, sequenced in a study of T cell changes during pregnancy in multiple sclerosis. The data were produced by immunoSEQ multiplex PCR, yet TCRdb's version contains in-frame clones alone and is incomplete. Altogether tens of thousands of clones are present, about 92% being singletons, with the ten largest covering about 5.5%. Specimen: CD8+ T cells from peripheral blood mononuclear cells, collected in the third trimester of pregnancy. These receptors were taken from a female donor with multiple sclerosis, enrolled in a pregnancy study.

The rearrangement uses TRBV23-1 and TRBJ2-3; 10 bases line up with TRBD2. TRBV23-1 is an ORF for which the function is uncertain. Trimming at V came to 6 bases and at J to 1 base, leaving 16 bases not matched to a gene. The CDR3 is 19 residues long. CDR3 coding DNA: TGCGCCAGCAGGATAAGGATCCAGCCCGGGACTAGCGGCACAGATACGCAGTATTTT. It translates to CASRIRIQPGTSGTDTQYF.

The chain employs TRBV27 and TRBJ1-5; D not certain. CDR1 MNHEY and CDR2 SMNVEV come from the germline V gene (reference sequence). This CDR3 region has 14 residues. Trimming took 6 bases from V and 6 from J, leaving 15 bases between them. CDR3: CASSDRAATQPQHF. CDR3 coding DNA: TGTGCCAGCAGCGACCGAGCGGCGACTCAGCCCCAGCATTTT.

The CDR3 region is CASSYTGEIQPQHF. CDR3 DNA: TGTGCCAGCAGCTACACAGGGGAGATTCAGCCCCAGCATTTT. The genes are TRBV28 and TRBJ1-5, with 7 bases identical to TRBD1. The germline V gene has CDR1 MDHEN and CDR2 SYDVKM. CDR3 size: 14 residues. The ends lost 6 bases at V and 6 bases at J; junction bases unmatched: 8.

This chain links TRBV19 with TRBJ2-7, with 9 positions matching TRBD2. Germline CDR1 LNHDA, CDR2 SQIVND (reference sequence). The V segment lost 5 bases and the J segment 3 bases; nucleotides outside the gene matches: 5. The CDR3 contains 14 residues. The CDR3 protein is CASSALAGGYEQYF. The CDR3, as DNA: TGTGCCAGTAGTGCACTAGCGGGTGGCTACGAGCAGTACTTC.

The V call is TRBV25-1, the J call TRBJ2-5; possible D gene TRBD1, 6 bases. Between the trimmed V and J ends, which lost 6 bases and 4 bases, there was a span of 18 bases. This CDR3 spans 15 amino acids. The germline V gene has CDR1 MGHDK and CDR2 SYGVNS. The CDR3 loop is CASSDRRPLRETQYF. CDR3 in DNA: TGTGCCAGCAGCGACAGGAGACCACTGCGAGAGACCCAGTACTTC.

This chain links TRBV28 with TRBJ2-7; 7 bases map to TRBD2. Germline V gene lookup returns CDR1 MDHEN and CDR2 SYDVKM. V dropped 5 bases and J dropped 7; count of bases not matched to a gene: 17. The CDR3 contains 16 residues. The CDR3 DNA reads TGTGCCAGCAGTCCCCCCGCTAGCGGTGCTTTGGGGGAGCAGTACTTC. Translated, it gives CASSPPASGALGEQYF.

The V gene is TRBV27, the J gene TRBJ2-1; tentatively, D is TRBD1 (5 bases). V was pared by 0 bases and J by 4 bases, with 13 bases between. The CDR3 is 16 residues long. CDR1 is MNHEY and CDR2 is SMNVEV in the germline V gene (reference sequence). CDR3 DNA: TGTGCCAGCAGTTTATCGACAGTTGCAGGATACAATGAGCAGTTCTTC. Translation gives CASSLSTVAGYNEQFF.

The chain uses TRBV11-2 and TRBJ2-5; TRBD1 matches 10 bases. This CDR3 comprises 15 residues. Trimming took 4 bases from V and 4 from J; bases not matched to a gene: 6. The V gene's germline CDR1 is SGHAT and CDR2 FQNNGV. DNA for the CDR3: TGTGCCAGCAGCTCCGGGACAGGGGAGATAGAGACCCAGTACTTC. Protein: CASSSGTGEIETQYF.